A selection of T cell receptor beta chains follows, all from one sample in a study of monozygotic twins with cystic fibrosis. Assay: immunoSEQ multiplex PCR; the TCRdb copy retains only in-frame clones and omits some. Of about 19,000 clones listed, about 97% are singletons. Material for sequencing was blood. The origin of the receptors is a woman in her 30s with cystic fibrosis. Both conserved end residues are part of each CDR3. The D gene is left open where the match is weak.

cdr3_length j_call d_call v_call cdr3_nt cdr3_aa
16 TRBJ2-3 TRBD2 TRBV5-1 TGCGCCAGCAGCTTGATGGTAGCGGGGGTCACAGATACGCAGTATTTT CASSLMVAGVTDTQYF
12 TRBJ1-1 . TRBV19 TGTGCCAGTAGTATAGCGGGCAGTGAAGCTTTCTTT CASSIAGSEAFF
16 TRBJ2-7 . TRBV7-6 TGTGCCAGCAGCTCCCTCTCCGCCGGGGGCAATGGAGAGCAGTACTTC CASSSLSAGGNGEQYF
15 TRBJ2-7 . TRBV4-1 TGCGCCAGCAGCTCCCCATCAACCGGAATCTACGAGCAGTACTTC CASSSPSTGIYEQYF
17 TRBJ2-1 . TRBV19 TGTGCCAGTAGTATAGATCTAGCGACCGGCTCCTACAATGAGCAGTTCTTC CASSIDLATGSYNEQFF
11 TRBJ1-3 . TRBV23-1 TGCGCCAGCAGCATAAAAAACACCATATATTTT CASSIKNTIYF
14 TRBJ2-7 TRBD1 TRBV6-6 TGTGCCAGCAGCTCCGGGACAGGGGGCGACGAGCAGTACTTC CASSSGTGGDEQYF
13 TRBJ2-2 . TRBV7-6 TGTGCCAGCAGCCCCCGGAGGGCCGGGGAGCTGTTTTTT CASSPRRAGELFF
15 TRBJ1-1 TRBD1 TRBV12-5 TGTGCTAGTGGGTACTTCAGGGGGCAGGTCGGTGAAGCTTTCTTT CASGYFRGQVGEAFF
14 TRBJ1-2 TRBD1 TRBV19 TGTGCCAGTAGTACCCGGACAGGGGGCTATGGCTACACCTTC CASSTRTGGYGYTF
13 TRBJ1-1 . TRBV30 TGTGCCTGTGAATCACAACCGGACACTGAAGCTTTCTTT CACESQPDTEAFF
15 TRBJ2-1 . TRBV27 TGTGCCAGCAGTGCGGACCACAGTAGCTACAATGAGCAGTTCTTC CASSADHSSYNEQFF
15 TRBJ1-1 TRBD1 TRBV7-9 TGTGCCAGCAGCCCCACGAGGCCAGGGGGCACTGAAGCTTTCTTT CASSPTRPGGTEAFF
14 TRBJ1-1 . TRBV29-1 TGCAGCGGAGGTGTGGGGGGGTGGAACACTGAAGCTTTCTTT CSGGVGGWNTEAFF
14 TRBJ1-5 . TRBV6-1 TGTGCCAGCGAACAGGCTTATAGCAATCAGCCCCAGCATTTT CASEQAYSNQPQHF